This TCR beta chain comes out of a study of blood T cell repertoires in COVID-19. Overall study: Collection of acute and convalescent COVID-19 samples took place in the United States, Italy and Spain.

Methods used by the authors: Scientists estimated how many nucleated cells there were by amplifying reference gene primers. TCRdb's copy holds only in-frame clones and misses some; the assay was immunoSEQ multiplex PCR. Clonal size and the V and J genes are those of that table, whereas D and trimming came from the DNA. The profile shows 200,000 to 300,000 clones, about 91% of them singletons. The CDR3 totals 14 residues. J was trimmed by 0 bases and V by 6 bases; bases with no gene match: 4. Germline values: CDR1 MNHEY, CDR2 SVGAGI. Participant ages covered about 18 to 89 years across 24 US areas. Clinical history as reported by participants underpinned cohort assignment. The table lists this clone with a few counts.

This chain uses TRBV6-5 with TRBJ1-1; 7 bases align to TRBD1. This clonotype originated in a woman between 40 and 55 years old with acute COVID-19. Sequencing was carried out using PBMCs or T cells enriched from blood (not recorded which). The CDR3 protein is CASSLDRLNTEAFF. CDR3 sequence (DNA): TGTGCCAGCAGCTTGGACAGGTTGAACACTGAAGCTTTCTTT.